This TCR beta chain was sequenced in a study of T cells in women clearing cervical HPV infection. Study background: Women with histologically confirmed HPV16-related CIN3 or worse, 2 with invasive cancer, served as cases. Study observations and caveats: Effector/memory and HPV-specific T cells were not isolated, and association timing is unknown. CIN3+ cases had significantly higher TCR richness than controls; evenness did not differ.

As for this clone: What it binds is unknown. Read coverage stops 3 residues before the CDR3 terminus; the germline J gene supplies the remainder.

The repertoire was sequenced with immunoSEQ multiplex PCR; TCRdb's copy has only in-frame clones and lacks some. The listing contains about 23,000 clones. Germline lookup yields CDR1 KGHSH and CDR2 LQKENI. V was trimmed by 6 bases and J by 5 bases, leaving 11 bases between them. The CDR3 runs to 13 residues. The origin of this receptor is a woman between 18 and 70 years old with a cervical HPV16 infection that either progressed to CIN3+ or cleared (not recorded which). This chain uses TRBV18 with TRBJ2-1; D is possibly TRBD1 (6 bases). Source material: blood buffy coat. This CDR3 is CASSDGGHNEQFF. The CDR3 bases that were read are TGTGCCAGCTCCGATGGGGGCCACAATGAG.